This paragraph reports one T cell receptor beta chain. Its antigen target is currently unknown. According to the germline V gene, CDR1 reads MNHEY and CDR2 reads SVGEGT. The CDR3 spans 17 residues, from the cysteine through the phenylalanine. DNA for this receptor is not on file. This entry comes from a study of CXCR3-negative and CXCR3-positive naive CD8 T cells (dated by TCRdb to between 2018 and 2020). Concerning the study at large: In total, some 140 million TRB reads were obtained, which works out to roughly 1.5 +/- 0.3 million reads per library. Diversity and physicochemical repertoire analyses covered over 10 donors pooled from two independent experiments. TRBV-TRBJ cluster analysis included naive subsets from about 5 donors and memory cells from 3 donors.

The instrument was a NextSeq 550. The Human TCR Profiling Kit (MiLaboratory) was used to prepare UMI-labeled 5' RACE TRB cDNA libraries. cDNA synthesis used the entire amount of extracted RNA, and PCR amplification then used the entire amount of cDNA produced. Libraries were prepared in parallel using an identical number of PCR cycles. Per the authors' processing: With a minimum of two reads required per UMI, MIGEC and MiXCR pulled out about 52,000 +/- 9,100 unique UMI-labeled TRB cDNA molecules from each library. An average of approximately 40,000 +/- 10,000 functional in-frame TRB CDR3 nucleotide clonotypes without stop codons was found per library. After downsampling to 5000 UMI-labeled TRB molecules per sample, diversity metrics such as normalized Shannon-Wiener and Chao1 were calculated in VDJtools. VDJtools was used to calculate clonotype-size-weighted physicochemical properties of the central five CDR3 residues, namely interaction energy, strength, volume and Kidera factor 4. TCRdb reprocessed the reads; each CDR3 protein sequence makes one entry, and DNA is unavailable. Clone size and V and J calls follow TCRdb, not the original study. The sample's clone listing holds tens of thousands of distinct CDR3 sequences. In total, the top ten clones hold about 0.62% of the sample.

For every CD8+ T cell subset, approximately 300,000 cells were flow-sorted straight into RLT lysis buffer, and each subset was sorted in triplicate. To exclude memory contaminants, naive CD8+ T cells were stringently defined as CD45RO-CCR7+CD27+CD95-. Peripheral blood mononuclear cells were isolated from buffy coats using standard density gradient centrifugation. A FACSAria III was used to flow-sort naive CXCR3-negative and CXCR3-positive CD8+ T cells. Total RNA was extracted from sorted cells with an RNeasy Mini Kit. What the study reported, not specific to this receptor: TRBV-TRBJ usage was similar between naive CXCR3-negative and CXCR3-positive cells from the same donor, while memory cells showed distinct patterns. CXCR3 expression partially decreased after cryopreservation, so most assays used freshly isolated PBMCs. TRB CDR3s from CXCR3-positive naive cells showed higher hydrophobicity (lower Kidera factor 4), lower energy, and higher strength and volume indices than CXCR3-negative naive cells. Comparably high repertoire diversity was found in both naive subsets, whereas much lower repertoire diversity was found in memory CD8+ T cells. Because surface CD5, which has been linked to self-reactivity in mice, was comparable between naive subsets, TCR interaction strength was also inferred from TRB CDR3 physicochemical properties.

The sequenced material came from naive CXCR3+ CD8+ T cells from blood. The cell subset or site tag for this specimen amounts to: CD45RO-CCR7+CD27+CD95- naive CD8+ T cells expressing CXCR3 (TNR3+). This chain is built from TRBV6-2 or TRBV6-3 and TRBJ2-4; TCRdb calls TRBD2, which cannot be checked without DNA. The clonotype comes from a human donor in good health. Some clones in this sample may be carry-over from other donors' samples. CDR3 reads: CASTGGRARVAKNIQYF.